One and the same sample provided the 31 T cell receptor beta chains below, sequenced in a study of blood T cells in healthy people across ages. Together with a sample-barcoded 5' primer, a J-beta primer mix was included in a second PCR lasting about 7 to 12 cycles. TCRdb itself ran the 5' RACE reads through MiXCR, one entry per CDR3 protein. The sample carries around 1.7 million distinct CDR3 sequences, roughly 28% recorded once. What was sequenced was blood. These receptors were obtained from a woman under 40 in good health.

CDR3: CSARDPRSNEKLFF. The DNA for the CDR3 is TGCAGTGCTAGAGATCCCAGGAGTAATGAAAAACTGTTTTTT. V gene TRBV20-1 combines with J gene TRBJ1-4; D gene unclear. Trimming removed 0 bases from V and 4 bases from J, with 9 bases in between. Germline V gene sequence: CDR1 DFQATT, CDR2 SNEGSKA (reference sequence). The length of the CDR3 is 14 residues.

The chain joins TRBV9 to TRBJ2-3; D might be TRBD1 (5 bases). V lost 0 bases, J lost 4 bases, and 6 bases lay in between. Germline V lookup: CDR1 SGDLS, CDR2 YYNGEE. This CDR3 has 13 amino acids. The CDR3 protein is CASSVVQADTQYF. The CDR3 DNA is TGTGCCAGCAGCGTAGTACAGGCAGATACGCAGTATTTT.

The V call is TRBV11-2, the J call TRBJ2-7; tentative D call: TRBD2 (5 bases). Trimming took 5 bases from V and 0 from J, leaving 11 bases between them. CDR1 SGHAT and CDR2 FQNNGV come from the germline V gene. This CDR3 comprises 14 residues. As DNA, the CDR3 is TGTGCCAGCAGCGTAGTGACTAACTCCTACGAGCAGTACTTC. Its protein product is CASSVVTNSYEQYF.

The rearrangement joins TRBV27 to TRBJ1-2; D is unresolved. V lost 2 bases to trimming and J lost 5 bases, with 9 bases between them. The CDR3 contains 13 residues. Germline loops: CDR1 MNHEY, CDR2 SMNVEV (reference sequence). This CDR3 reads CASSLNPPYGYTF. CDR3 coding DNA: TGTGCCAGCAGTTTAAACCCCCCTTATGGCTACACCTTC.

The chain carries TRBV24-1 and TRBJ2-2, with D hard to call. The CDR3 sequence is 14 residues long. Trimming removed 4 bases from V and 4 bases from J, with 9 bases in between. The V gene's germline CDR1 is KGHDR and CDR2 SFDVKD. The DNA of the CDR3 is TGTGCCACCAGTGACGCAAGAGGCACCGGGGAGCTGTTTTTT. Amino acid sequence: CATSDARGTGELFF.

The V gene is TRBV12-3 or TRBV12-4, the J gene TRBJ2-7; D is undetermined. This CDR3 spans 13 amino acids. V gave up 0 bases and J gave up 4 bases, with 7 bases separating them. This chain's CDR3 is CASSLADLYEQYF. The CDR3 coding sequence is TGTGCCAGCAGTTTAGCCGATTTATACGAGCAGTACTTC.

To note about this clonotype: One end of the junction does not line up with germline, which may come from a read error. The V and J genes are TRBV7-4 and TRBJ2-7; the D gene is possibly TRBD2 (6 bases). In germline, CDR1 is SGHVT, CDR2 SQSDAQ. The CDR3 is 15 residues long. DNA of the CDR3: TGTGCCAGCGGCTTACGGTGCGCGGGGTGCTACGAGCAGTACTTC. It specifies CASGLRCAGCYEQYF. The full variable domain, in which reference TRBV7-4 and TRBJ2-7 provide the parts outside the CDR3, is GAGVSQSPRYKVAKRGRDVALRCDSISGHVTLYWYRQTLGQGSEVLTYSQSDAQRDKSGRPSGRFSAERPERSVSTLKIQRTEQGDSAVYLCASGLRCAGCYEQYFGPGTRLTVT.

This clonotype has just a few counts. The J gene is TRBJ2-4, the V gene TRBV10-3, with TRBD1 matching 9 bases. The J call may be incorrect, as the DNA end agrees better with TRBJ2-7. This CDR3 has 14 amino acids. Germline CDR1 reads ENHRY; CDR2 reads SYGVKD. CDR3 sequence (DNA): TGTGCCCTAGGGACCGGGACAGGGTCGTACGAGCAGTACTTC. This translates into CALGTGTGSYEQYF.

This chain joins TRBV5-5 and TRBJ2-4; the D gene is possibly TRBD1 (6 bases). Germline V CDR1 and CDR2: SGHKS, YYEKEE (reference sequence). V shed 4 bases and J shed 6 bases, with 23 bases lying between them. This CDR3 contains 17 residues. CDR3 residues: CASSHKGDGGHGNIQYF. The DNA for the CDR3 is TGTGCCAGCAGCCACAAGGGGGACGGTGGACACGGAAACATTCAGTACTTC.

This clonotype has a count of ten or more. The V gene is TRBV29-1, the J gene TRBJ1-2; 7 bases align to TRBD1. This CDR3 comprises 12 residues. Unmatched junction bases numbered 5, after V lost 7 bases and J lost 3 bases. Germline V lookup: CDR1 SQVTM, CDR2 ANQGSEA. As DNA, the CDR3 is TGCAGCGGTTCAGACAGGGACTATGGCTACACCTTC. Translation gives CSGSDRDYGYTF.

In this sample, this clonotype turned up a few times. The rearrangement uses TRBV6-1 and TRBJ2-1; D is perhaps TRBD1 or TRBD2 (5 bases each). This CDR3 contains 14 residues. Trimming took off 6 bases at V and 10 bases at J, with 19 bases between the two ends. Germline V gives CDR1 MNHNS, CDR2 SASEGT. The CDR3 sequence is CASSLRDLRREQFF. CDR3 coding DNA: TGTGCCAGCAGCCTACGGGACCTTCGTAGGGAGCAGTTCTTC.

The V call is TRBV29-1, the J call TRBJ2-7; no firm D call. This CDR3 contains 13 residues. The V gene lost 2 bases and the J gene lost 7 bases, with 15 bases spanning the gap. Per germline, CDR1 SQVTM and CDR2 ANQGSEA. The CDR3 spells CSVESGSGGEQYF. As DNA, the CDR3 is TGCAGCGTTGAAAGTGGGTCCGGCGGAGAGCAGTACTTC.

The chain joins TRBV12-3 or TRBV12-4 to TRBJ2-1; D possibly corresponds to TRBD1 (5 bases). Trimming removed 3 bases from V and 5 bases from J, with 11 bases in between. The CDR3 is 14 amino acids. DNA of the CDR3: TGTGCCAGCAGTTTTGTGGGGCGCAACAATGAGCAGTTCTTC. Translated, it gives CASSFVGRNNEQFF.

This clonotype was counted at least ten times. The chain recombines TRBV11-2 with TRBJ2-7, with 8 nucleotides matching TRBD2. J gave up 5 bases and V 5 bases, and 14 bases lay outside the gene matches. CDR3 length: 16 amino acids. The germline V gene encodes CDR1 SGHAT and CDR2 FQNNGV. This CDR3 reads CASSLAPGTSSHEQYF. The CDR3 region has the DNA TGTGCCAGCAGCCTCGCACCCGGGACTAGTAGCCACGAGCAGTACTTC.

The genes are TRBV12-3 or TRBV12-4 and TRBJ2-7; no reliable D call. CDR3 length: 14 residues. Trimming left V 7 bases short and J 1 base short, with 14 bases between. Here the CDR3 reads CASTLDVSSYEQYF. DNA of the CDR3: TGTGCCAGCACTCTGGACGTCTCATCCTACGAGCAGTACTTC.

This rearrangement joins TRBV15 to TRBJ2-1, with a weak D call TRBD2 (5 bases). CDR3 length: 13 residues. V was pared by 1 base and J by 10 bases, with 11 bases between. CDR1 and CDR2 (germline): LNHNV, YYDKDF (reference sequence). CDR3 nucleotides: TGTGCCACCAGCAGAGGACCCCGGGAAGAGCAGTTCTTC. This encodes CATSRGPREEQFF.

As concerns this clonotype: A read error may be the cause here, since a much bigger clone is one base away. The chain has TRBV10-3 and TRBJ2-1; 7 positions match TRBD1. The CDR3 sequence is 14 residues long. V was clipped by 3 bases and J by 13 bases; unmatched bases: 12. In germline, CDR1 is ENHRY, CDR2 SYGVKD. CDR3 sequence: CAISEPGQQETQFF. For the CDR3, the DNA is TGTGCCATCAGTGAACCGGGACAGCAAGAGACCCAGTTCTTC.

This clonotype has only a few counts. The CDR3 DNA follows: TGCGCCAGCAGCCAAGATGGCGGGAGCTCCTACAATGAGCAGTTCTTC. Amino acids: CASSQDGGSSYNEQFF. The chain has TRBV4-3 and TRBJ2-1, with 7 bases matching TRBD2. Trimming took 0 bases from V and 0 from J; bases not matched to a gene: 2. Per germline, CDR1 LGHNA and CDR2 YSLEER. This CDR3 comprises 16 residues.

Note on this clonotype: The junction and the germline gene differ at one end; a read error may be behind it. CDR3 residues: CVSGTSGGAQRNEQFF. The CDR3 coding sequence is TGTGTCAGCGGCACTAGCGGGGGGGCCCAGAGGAATGAGCAGTTCTTC. The V call is TRBV7-9, the J call TRBJ2-1; 13 nucleotides line up with TRBD2. The germline gives CDR1 SEHNR, CDR2 FQNEAQ (reference sequence). The CDR3 sequence is 16 residues long.

The rearrangement uses TRBV7-2 and TRBJ2-7; possible D gene TRBD1, 5 bases. The CDR3 runs to 14 residues. The V end was cut by 5 bases, the J end by 2 bases, with 13 bases between. The germline V gene has CDR1 SGHTA and CDR2 FQGNSA. In DNA form, the CDR3 reads TGTGCCAGCAGCCCACAGGTTGGGACCTACGAGCAGTACTTC. Translated: CASSPQVGTYEQYF.

This clonotype occurred many times. The V call is TRBV5-1, the J call TRBJ2-7; no clear D. Trimming left V 5 bases short and J 0 bases short, with 12 bases between. This CDR3 spans 14 amino acids. Germline V gene lookup returns CDR1 SGHRS and CDR2 YFSETQ. The CDR3 nucleotides are TGCGCCAGCAGAGAGTCGGGTAGCTCCTACGAGCAGTACTTC. This sequence encodes CASRESGSSYEQYF.

J is TRBJ1-1 and V is TRBV10-3; D uncertain. The CDR3 has 13 amino acids. The germline V gene encodes CDR1 ENHRY and CDR2 SYGVKD. The V end lost 0 bases, the J end lost 7 bases, and 9 bases lay between the germline ends. CDR3 amino acids: CAISESLGNEAFF. In nucleotides, the CDR3 is TGTGCCATCAGTGAGTCGTTAGGAAATGAAGCTTTCTTT.

This clonotype was counted ten times or more. The chain has TRBV6-1 and TRBJ2-3, with 8 positions matching TRBD2. This CDR3 spans 15 amino acids. Per the germline V gene, CDR1 is MNHNS and CDR2 is SASEGT. Trimming cost V 4 bases and J 6 bases; bases outside gene matches: 9. Written as DNA, the CDR3 is TGTGCCAGCAGTGTCACTAGCGGTTCCCGTGATACGCAGTATTTT. It is translated as CASSVTSGSRDTQYF.

This clonotype was recorded at least ten times. The genes are TRBV6-2 or TRBV6-3 and TRBJ2-7; possible D gene TRBD2, 6 bases. Trimming took 5 bases from V and 2 from J, leaving 16 bases between them. The CDR3 consists of 15 residues. Germline V gene data show CDR1 as MNHEY and CDR2 as SVGEGT. This CDR3 reads CASSDLALGTYEQYF. In nucleotides, the CDR3 is TGTGCCAGCAGTGACCTAGCGCTGGGGACCTACGAGCAGTACTTC.

The V and J genes are TRBV5-1 and TRBJ2-7; 7 positions match TRBD1. Germline CDR1 and CDR2: SGHRS and YFSETQ. V was pared by 0 bases and J by 6 bases, with 6 bases of the junction left unmatched. The CDR3 totals 14 residues. CDR3 nucleotide sequence: TGCGCCAGCAGCTTGGAATGGACAGGCGCCGAGCAGTACTTC. This gives the protein CASSLEWTGAEQYF.

The chain is built from TRBV29-1 and TRBJ2-1; D gene ambiguous. Germline V lookup: CDR1 SQVTM, CDR2 ANQGSEA. CDR3 size: 13 residues. Trimming removed 2 bases at V and 4 bases at J, with 9 bases between. The CDR3: CSVEKDGYNEQFF. The DNA for the CDR3 is TGCAGCGTTGAAAAAGACGGATACAATGAGCAGTTCTTC.

The table lists this clonotype with a few counts. The germline gene is not matched at one end of the junction; a read error may be the cause. The chain links TRBV12-3 or TRBV12-4 to TRBJ1-5, with 7 bases identical to TRBD1. The CDR3 extends over 13 amino acids. CDR3 residues: CASSVDLGQPRHF. The CDR3 nucleotides read TGTGCCAGCAGTGTCGACTTGGGACAGCCCCGGCATTTT.

This clonotype was detected a few times. The J gene is TRBJ2-6, the V gene TRBV27; no firm D call. Per germline, CDR1 MNHEY and CDR2 SMNVEV (reference sequence). V lost 2 bases to trimming and J lost 1 base, with 9 bases between them. The CDR3 length is 16 residues. The CDR3, as DNA: TGTGCCAGCAGTTTAGGGGATGCGTCTGGGGCCAACGTCCTGACTTTC. Translating it yields CASSLGDASGANVLTF.

The chain combines TRBV27 with TRBJ2-1; the D gene is possibly TRBD1 (6 bases). Looked up from germline, CDR1 is MNHEY and CDR2 is SMNVEV (reference sequence). The CDR3 runs to 14 residues. V gave up 5 bases and J gave up 10 bases, with 18 bases separating them. The CDR3 DNA sequence: TGTGCCAGCAGTAAGACAGGTAATTCCTACGAGCAGTTCTTC. It encodes CASSKTGNSYEQFF.

This clonotype was seen only a few times. This chain joins TRBV5-1 and TRBJ2-7, with 11 bases lining up with TRBD2. Germline assignment: CDR1 SGHRS and CDR2 YFSETQ. The V segment lost 0 bases and the J segment 7 bases; nucleotides outside the gene matches: 3. CDR3 size: 14 residues. The CDR3 loop is CASSLASGGREQYF. The CDR3 DNA reads as TGCGCCAGCAGCTTGGCTAGCGGGGGGCGGGAGCAGTACTTC.

This clonotype came up a few times. This sequence joins TRBV29-1 and TRBJ1-1; tentative D call: TRBD1 (5 bases). Germline CDR1 SQVTM, CDR2 ANQGSEA. CDR3 length equals 12 residues. In DNA, the CDR3 is TGCAGTGCGACACAGGAGGTGACTGAAGCTTTCTTT. It codes for CSATQEVTEAFF.